This entry lists 26 T cell receptor beta chains sequenced from one sample in a study of cytotoxic CD8 clonotypes in ibrutinib-treated CLL. Profiled with immunoSEQ multiplex PCR; TCRdb holds only in-frame clones, not every one. The sample yields about 160,000 clones, approximately 77% seen once. The sequences come from PBMCs, collected after 12 months of ibrutinib treatment. These TCRs come from a human donor with chronic lymphocytic leukemia.

The V gene is TRBV7-9, the J gene TRBJ2-1; no definite D call. This CDR3 is built from 13 residues. Trimming removed 2 bases at V and 6 bases at J, with 8 bases between. CDR1 SEHNR and CDR2 FQNEAQ come from the germline V gene (reference sequence). The CDR3: CASSLSLTNEQFF. CDR3 coding DNA: TGTGCCAGCAGCTTATCCCTGACCAATGAGCAGTTCTTC.

This clone was recorded once. At one end, the junction sequence differs from germline, possibly due to a read error. The CDR3 bases are TGTGCCAGCAGTAGATACCCCGGAGAGGGACAGGTCACAGATTTT. Residues: CASSRYPGEGQVTDF. The chain combines TRBV28 with TRBJ1-1, with TRBD1 matching 8 bases. The CDR3 consists of 15 residues. From germline, CDR1 is MDHEN and CDR2 SYDVKM.

The chain recombines TRBV7-8 with TRBJ2-1, with 10 bases matching TRBD2. CDR1 SGHVS and CDR2 FQNEAQ come from the germline V gene. The CDR3 totals 14 residues. Trimming cost V 1 base and J 16 bases; bases outside gene matches: 10. CDR3 in amino acids: CASSLDPSSGSLFF. The CDR3 DNA follows: TGTGCCAGCAGCTTAGACCCCTCTAGCGGGAGCTTATTCTTC.

The chain uses TRBV6-4 and TRBJ1-5; a possible D gene is TRBD1 (5 bases). The V gene's germline CDR1 is MRHNA and CDR2 SNTAGT. The CDR3 sequence is 15 residues long. V lost 0 bases and J 6 bases, leaving 12 bases between the germline ends. The CDR3 loop reads CASSDSGGPGQPQHF. The CDR3 region has the DNA TGTGCCAGCAGTGACTCGGGGGGTCCGGGTCAGCCCCAGCATTTT.

The V call is TRBV28, the J call TRBJ2-7, with 9 bases matching TRBD2. After removal of 6 bases from V and 1 base from J, the junction contained 7 bases not matched to a gene. The germline V gene encodes CDR1 MDHEN and CDR2 SYDVKM. The CDR3 has 15 amino acids. CDR3 bases: TGTGCCAGCAGGCCCGCGGGGGGGCTGTCCTACGAGCAGTACTTC. It yields the protein CASRPAGGLSYEQYF.

This chain uses TRBV6-5 with TRBJ1-3; a possible D gene is TRBD1 (6 bases). Trimming pared 10 bases from V and 4 bases from J, leaving 17 bases between. CDR3 length: 14 amino acids. Germline CDR1 is MNHEY and CDR2 is SVGAGI. CDR3: CATRLAGTGNTIYF. The CDR3 DNA follows: TGTGCCACCCGACTGGCAGGGACAGGAAACACCATATATTTT.

The chain joins TRBV28 to TRBJ2-7, with D maybe TRBD1 (5 bases). The CDR3 runs 19 residues. Germline CDR1 MDHEN, CDR2 SYDVKM. The V end was cut by 3 bases, the J end by 6 bases, with 30 bases between. The CDR3 sequence is CASSFLSSRRRRQGSEQYF. The CDR3 DNA is TGTGCCAGCAGTTTCTTGTCCAGTCGTCGCCGTCGTCAGGGTAGCGAGCAGTACTTC.

This clone was counted between two and nine times. This rearrangement joins TRBV18 to TRBJ2-3; D is perhaps TRBD2 (5 bases). The CDR3 is 16 residues long. Germline values: CDR1 KGHSH, CDR2 LQKENI. Trimming pared 6 bases from V and 6 bases from J, leaving 22 bases between. The CDR3 is CASSQSGSNSADTQYF. CDR3 in DNA: TGTGCCAGCTCGCAGAGCGGCTCCAACTCCGCGGATACGCAGTATTTT.

This clone was counted a single time. V and J are TRBV18 and TRBJ1-1, with a weak D call TRBD1 (6 bases). The CDR3 covers 17 residues. Germline lookup yields CDR1 KGHSH and CDR2 LQKENI. Trimming took 6 bases from V and 4 from J, leaving 24 bases between them. The CDR3 is CASSLDKRSAGATEAFF. The CDR3 DNA reads TGTGCCAGCTCTCTGGACAAAAGATCTGCGGGGGCCACTGAAGCTTTCTTT.

The J gene is TRBJ2-7, the V gene TRBV10-3, with 12 positions matching TRBD2. The V and J ends lost 10 bases and 3 bases, in that order; junction bases with no gene match: 4. CDR3 length: 13 amino acids. Germline V lookup: CDR1 ENHRY, CDR2 SYGVKD. CDR3 DNA sequence: TGTGCCAGCAGGACTAGCGGGAACTACGAGCAGTACTTC. Translated: CASRTSGNYEQYF.

The chain has TRBV7-2 and TRBJ2-7; 8 bases match TRBD2. The CDR3 spans 16 residues. V was pared by 6 bases and J by 5 bases, with 15 bases of the junction left unmatched. Germline assignment: CDR1 SGHTA and CDR2 FQGNSA. CDR3 sequence (DNA): TGTGCCAGCAGTTCATCCGGGACTAGGGGCCGAAACGAGCAGTACTTC. Its translation is CASSSSGTRGRNEQYF.

V and J are TRBV2 and TRBJ1-5; D uncertain. Trimming removed 6 bases at V and 7 bases at J, with 7 bases between. CDR1 SNHLY and CDR2 FYNNEI come from the germline V gene. The CDR3 is 11 residues long. As DNA, the CDR3 is TGTGCCAGCAGCGACCCCCAGCCCCAGCATTTT. Its protein product is CASSDPQPQHF.

This chain links TRBV5-6 with TRBJ2-1; 8 bases are shared with TRBD2. Trimming cost V 5 bases and J 10 bases; bases outside gene matches: 14. The CDR3 is 15 amino acids. Germline V CDR1 and CDR2: SGHDT, YYEEEE. The CDR3 loop reads CASRQGGRTSGEQFF. In DNA form, the CDR3 reads TGTGCCAGCAGGCAGGGCGGGAGGACCTCGGGAGAGCAGTTCTTC.

The genes are TRBV5-6 and TRBJ2-1; possibly TRBD1 for D (6 bases). The CDR3 length is 16 residues. CDR1 and CDR2 from the germline V gene are SGHDT and YYEEEE. The V gene lost 3 bases and the J gene lost 7 bases, with 20 bases spanning the gap. The CDR3 nucleotides read TGTGCCAGCAGCTCGCAGGCTTTTATACAGGGTAATGAGCAGTTCTTC. Translation: CASSSQAFIQGNEQFF.

The genes are TRBV5-1 and TRBJ1-1; D is undetermined. CDR3 length equals 14 residues. Looked up from germline, CDR1 is SGHRS and CDR2 is YFSETQ. V was cut by 4 bases and J by 1 base, with 11 bases left in between. This CDR3 reads CASSPEPENTEAFF. CDR3 nucleotides: TGCGCCAGCAGCCCGGAGCCAGAGAACACTGAAGCTTTCTTT. The whole variable domain, remainder taken from reference TRBV5-1 and TRBJ1-1, is KAGVTQTPRYLIKTRGQQVTLSCSPISGHRSVSWYQQTPGQGLQFLFEYFSETQRNKGNFPGRFSGRQFSNSRSEMNVSTLELGDSALYLCASSPEPENTEAFFGQGTRLTVV.

The V gene is TRBV2, the J gene TRBJ2-3, with a weak D call TRBD2 (6 bases). This CDR3 is built from 15 residues. Germline-derived CDR1 and CDR2 are SNHLY and FYNNEI. Deletions cut 3 bases from V and 7 bases from J, with 17 bases between. Here the CDR3 reads CASSEGPRGSYTQYF. CDR3 DNA sequence: TGTGCCAGCAGTGAGGGTCCCCGGGGGAGTTATACGCAGTATTTT.

This clone was seen only once. The chain carries TRBV19 and TRBJ1-4; 10 bases are shared with TRBD1. The V gene end was trimmed by 6 bases and the J gene end by 0 bases; junction bases not matched to a gene: 7. This CDR3 has 17 residues. Per germline, CDR1 LNHDA and CDR2 SQIVND (reference sequence). CDR3 sequence (DNA): TGTGCCAGTAGATCCGGGACAGGGGTTGCAACTAATGAAAAACTGTTTTTT. This translates into CASRSGTGVATNEKLFF. Based on the CDR3 plus reference TRBV19 and TRBJ1-4, the full variable domain is DGGITQSPKYLFRKEGQNVTLSCEQNLNHDAMYWYRQDPGQGLRLIYYSQIVNDFQKGDIAEGYSVSREKKESFPLTVTSAQKNPTAFYLCASRSGTGVATNEKLFFGSGTQLSVL.

The chain combines TRBV18 with TRBJ2-7, with D maybe TRBD2 (5 bases). V lost 6 bases, J lost 3 bases, and 9 bases lay in between. Germline V lookup: CDR1 KGHSH, CDR2 LQKENI. CDR3 length equals 12 residues. The CDR3 sequence is CASSSEDYEQYF. The CDR3 DNA reads as TGTGCCAGCTCTTCGGAGGACTACGAGCAGTACTTC.

The V and J genes are TRBV6-6 and TRBJ2-4; the match to TRBD1 covers 7 bases. The J segment lost 4 bases and the V segment lost 2 bases, leaving 8 bases of the junction unmatched. There are 16 residues in the CDR3. CDR1 MNHNY and CDR2 SVGAGI come from the germline V gene (reference sequence). The CDR3 region has the DNA TGTGCCAGCAGTTACGGGGACAGCCTCTCGAAAAACATTCAGTACTTC. Translation: CASSYGDSLSKNIQYF.

The chain has TRBV7-3 and TRBJ2-7; weak D call: TRBD1 (5 bases). The germline V gene encodes CDR1 SGHTA and CDR2 FQGTGA. Deletions cut 5 bases from V and 1 base from J, with 21 bases between. The CDR3 runs 17 residues. The CDR3 DNA is TGTGCCAGCAGCACCCAGAAACAGGTGAGGTCGTCCTACGAGCAGTACTTC. Residues: CASSTQKQVRSSYEQYF.

This clone was detected once. A read error may produce the germline difference seen at one junction end. The chain carries TRBV4-2 and TRBJ2-1, with 10 bases lining up with TRBD2. The CDR3 is made up of 18 amino acids. Germline loops: CDR1 LGHNA, CDR2 YNFKEQ. CDR3 DNA: TGTGCCAGCAGCCAAGAGGGCCCTAGCGGGAGCTCCCACAATGAGCAGTTCTTC. Protein product: CASSQEGPSGSSHNEQFF.

V usage is TRBV5-4 and J usage is TRBJ2-1; no definite D call. Germline CDR1 reads SGHNT; CDR2 reads YYREEE (reference sequence). The CDR3 contains 12 residues. Between the trimmed V and J ends, which lost 0 bases and 15 bases, there was a span of 13 bases. CDR3 loop: CASSLDRLRRFF. The CDR3 DNA sequence: TGTGCCAGCAGCTTGGATAGGCTAAGGCGGTTCTTC. Variable domain in full (rest from reference TRBV5-4 and TRBJ2-1): ETGVTQSPTHLIKTRGQQVTLRCSSQSGHNTVSWYQQALGQGPQFIFQYYREEENGRGNFPPRFSGLQFPNYSSELNVNALELDDSALYLCASSLDRLRRFFGPGTRLTVL.

The chain recombines TRBV5-4 with TRBJ2-3; perhaps TRBD2 as D (5 bases). Germline assignment: CDR1 SGHNT and CDR2 YYREEE (reference sequence). Between the trimmed V and J ends, which lost 0 bases and 3 bases, there was a span of 11 bases. The CDR3 extends over 15 amino acids. The CDR3 DNA is TGTGCCAGCAGCTTGGATCGGGGTATGACAGATACGCAGTATTTT. It yields the protein CASSLDRGMTDTQYF.

V is TRBV28 and J is TRBJ1-5; unclear D gene. Germline-derived CDR1 and CDR2 are MDHEN and SYDVKM. There are 14 residues in the CDR3. Between the trimmed V and J ends, which lost 3 bases and 2 bases, there was a span of 8 bases. In DNA form, the CDR3 reads TGTGCCAGCAGTTTTAGGTGGGGCAATCAGCCCCAGCATTTT. It yields the protein CASSFRWGNQPQHF.

The rearrangement links TRBV27 to TRBJ1-1; D gene ambiguous. Per the germline V gene, CDR1 is MNHEY and CDR2 is SMNVEV (reference sequence). The CDR3 has 15 residues. Trimming left V 5 bases short and J 1 base short, with 14 bases between. In DNA, the CDR3 is TGTGCCAGCAGTCCCTCGGACTCAGGGAACACTGAAGCTTTCTTT. Translating it yields CASSPSDSGNTEAFF.

This rearrangement joins TRBV28 to TRBJ1-4; 7 bases are shared with TRBD1. This CDR3 is 15 amino acids long. Germline V gene sequence: CDR1 MDHEN, CDR2 SYDVKM. Trimming took 5 bases from V and 1 from J; bases not matched to a gene: 4. The CDR3 bases are TGTGCCAGCAGTCCAGGGGGTGTAACTAATGAAAAACTGTTTTTT. As protein: CASSPGGVTNEKLFF.